The rows below give T cell receptor beta chains drawn from one sample of a study of shared clonotypes between healthy human individuals. The method was immunoSEQ multiplex PCR; TCRdb's version includes in-frame clones alone and lacks a portion of them. The sample lists roughly 1.4 million clones; 98% were seen once. Sequencing input: naive CD4+ T cells sorted from blood. These receptors originate from a man aged 25 to 40 in good health. Both conserved end residues are part of each CDR3. D genes are given only for firm matches. The size of a clone is reported for some rows only, either as once, few or many, or as a class for expanded clones.

J gene: TRBJ2-1; clone size: .; D gene: TRBD1; V gene: TRBV6-6; CDR3 DNA: TGTGCCAGCGAGGGGGACAGATCCTACAATGAGCAGTTCTTC; CDR3 protein: CASEGDRSYNEQFF
J gene: TRBJ1-1; clone size: .; D gene: TRBD1; V gene: TRBV27; CDR3 DNA: TGTGCCAGCAGGAGGGGGCCGACTGAAGCTTTCTTT; CDR3 protein: CASRRGPTEAFF
J gene: TRBJ2-1; clone size: .; D gene: .; V gene: TRBV28; CDR3 DNA: TGTGCCAGCGTGAATACAGGGAACAATGAGCAGTTCTTC; CDR3 protein: CASVNTGNNEQFF
J gene: TRBJ1-4; clone size: .; D gene: .; V gene: TRBV7-8; CDR3 DNA: TGTGCCAGCAGCTTAGTAGGGGAGGTAGAAAAACTGTTTTTT; CDR3 protein: CASSLVGEVEKLFF
J gene: TRBJ2-1; clone size: .; D gene: TRBD2; V gene: TRBV18; CDR3 DNA: TGTGCCAGCTCACCAGGACTAGCGGGGAGCTTAGTAACGGCTTTATACAATGAGCAGTTCTTC; CDR3 protein: CASSPGLAGSLVTALYNEQFF
J gene: TRBJ2-3; clone size: .; D gene: .; V gene: TRBV29-1; CDR3 DNA: TGCAGCATCCCCAGTTCCACAGATACGCAGTATTTT; CDR3 protein: CSIPSSTDTQYF
J gene: TRBJ2-3; clone size: .; D gene: .; V gene: TRBV6-5; CDR3 DNA: TGTGCCAGCAGTTATTCCTTTCGCCCGGATACGCAGTATTTT; CDR3 protein: CASSYSFRPDTQYF
J gene: TRBJ1-2; clone size: .; D gene: TRBD1; V gene: TRBV30; CDR3 DNA: TGTGCCCGAGGGACAGGGATAAGGAGTGGCTACACCTTC; CDR3 protein: CARGTGIRSGYTF
J gene: TRBJ1-4; clone size: .; D gene: .; V gene: TRBV5-1; CDR3 DNA: TGCGCCAGCAGCCTTGACTCGACGGACGAAAAACTGTTTTTT; CDR3 protein: CASSLDSTDEKLFF
J gene: TRBJ2-7; clone size: .; D gene: .; V gene: TRBV4-1; CDR3 DNA: TGCGCCAGCAGCCGCGTGGGCGGCGAGCAGTACTTC; CDR3 protein: CASSRVGGEQYF
J gene: TRBJ2-7; clone size: .; D gene: .; V gene: TRBV11-2; CDR3 DNA: TGTGCCAGCAGCTTAGCGAGAAGGACTCAAACCTACGAGCAGTACTTC; CDR3 protein: CASSLARRTQTYEQYF
J gene: TRBJ2-7; clone size: .; D gene: .; V gene: TRBV11-1; CDR3 DNA: TGTGCCAGCAGCCAAGGGCCTTCCTACGAGCAGTACTTC; CDR3 protein: CASSQGPSYEQYF
J gene: TRBJ1-3; clone size: .; D gene: .; V gene: TRBV28; CDR3 DNA: TGTGCCAGCAGTTCGCGACGAAACACCATATATTTT; CDR3 protein: CASSSRRNTIYF
J gene: TRBJ1-4; clone size: .; D gene: .; V gene: TRBV7-9; CDR3 DNA: TGTGCCAGCAGCTTAGGCGGTGAAAAACTGTTTTTT; CDR3 protein: CASSLGGEKLFF
J gene: TRBJ2-7; clone size: .; D gene: TRBD2; V gene: TRBV5-1; CDR3 DNA: TGCGCCAGCAGCTTGGACTTGCGGGAGGGTTACGAGCAGTACTTC; CDR3 protein: CASSLDLREGYEQYF
J gene: TRBJ1-5; clone size: .; D gene: .; V gene: TRBV6-5; CDR3 DNA: TGTGCCAGCAGGGCGGCGGACTTATTACGCCAGCATTTT; CDR3 protein: CASRAADLLRQHF
J gene: TRBJ2-7; clone size: .; D gene: .; V gene: TRBV6-5; CDR3 DNA: TGTGCCAGCAGTTACTCGGGAGGCGCTACCTACGAGCAGTACTTC; CDR3 protein: CASSYSGGATYEQYF
J gene: TRBJ1-2; clone size: .; D gene: TRBD1; V gene: TRBV28; CDR3 DNA: TGTGCCACCAAACAGGGGGCGAATAACTATGGCTACACCTTC; CDR3 protein: CATKQGANNYGYTF
J gene: TRBJ2-1; clone size: once; D gene: .; V gene: TRBV9; CDR3 DNA: TGTGCCAGCAGCGTAGTTCCGCAGACAGGTTACAATGAGCAGTTCTTC; CDR3 protein: CASSVVPQTGYNEQFF
J gene: TRBJ1-3; clone size: .; D gene: .; V gene: TRBV18; CDR3 DNA: TGTGCCAGCCGAGGGACTCCTGGAAACACCATATATTTT; CDR3 protein: CASRGTPGNTIYF
J gene: TRBJ2-1; clone size: .; D gene: TRBD2; V gene: TRBV7-8; CDR3 DNA: TGTGCCAGCAGCTCCGGACTAGCCTCCTACAATGAGCAGTTCTTC; CDR3 protein: CASSSGLASYNEQFF
J gene: TRBJ1-1; clone size: .; D gene: .; V gene: TRBV18; CDR3 DNA: TGTGCCAGCTCACCGGTTGCGGAGGGCGGTGAAGCTTTCTTT; CDR3 protein: CASSPVAEGGEAFF
J gene: TRBJ1-1; clone size: .; D gene: .; V gene: TRBV28; CDR3 DNA: TGTGCCAGCAGCATTACCGTGAACACTGAAGCTTTCTTT; CDR3 protein: CASSITVNTEAFF
J gene: TRBJ2-7; clone size: .; D gene: TRBD1; V gene: TRBV6-1; CDR3 DNA: TGTGCCACCCGGACAGGGGGCACACACGAGCAGTACTTC; CDR3 protein: CATRTGGTHEQYF
J gene: TRBJ2-7; clone size: .; D gene: .; V gene: TRBV14; CDR3 DNA: TGTGCCAGCAGTTCCGGGGGCAGGCGGAGCTCCTACGAGCAGTACTTC; CDR3 protein: CASSSGGRRSSYEQYF
J gene: TRBJ1-1; clone size: .; D gene: .; V gene: TRBV10-3; CDR3 DNA: TGTGCCATCAGTGAGTCATGGAACACTGAAGCTTTCTTT; CDR3 protein: CAISESWNTEAFF
J gene: TRBJ2-5; clone size: .; D gene: .; V gene: TRBV5-6; CDR3 DNA: TGTGCCAGCAACCTTGGGCAGACCCAGTACTTC; CDR3 protein: CASNLGQTQYF
J gene: TRBJ1-2; clone size: .; D gene: .; V gene: TRBV7-2; CDR3 DNA: TGTGCCAGCAGCTTTTGGCCACGAGAATTTAACTATGGCTACACCTTC; CDR3 protein: CASSFWPREFNYGYTF